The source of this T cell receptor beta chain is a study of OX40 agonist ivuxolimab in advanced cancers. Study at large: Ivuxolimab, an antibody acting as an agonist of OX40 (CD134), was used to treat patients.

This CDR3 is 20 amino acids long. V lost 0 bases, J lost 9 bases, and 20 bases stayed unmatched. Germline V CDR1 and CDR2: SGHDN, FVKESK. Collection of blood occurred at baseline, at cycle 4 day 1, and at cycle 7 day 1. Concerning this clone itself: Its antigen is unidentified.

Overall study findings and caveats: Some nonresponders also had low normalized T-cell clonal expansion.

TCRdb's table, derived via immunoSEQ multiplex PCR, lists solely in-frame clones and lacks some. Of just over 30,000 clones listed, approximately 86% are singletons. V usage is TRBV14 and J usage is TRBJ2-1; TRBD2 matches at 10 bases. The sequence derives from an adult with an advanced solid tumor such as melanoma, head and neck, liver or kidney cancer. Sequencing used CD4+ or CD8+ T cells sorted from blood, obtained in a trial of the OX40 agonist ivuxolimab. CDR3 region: CASSQDLLAGAGGGFSEQFF. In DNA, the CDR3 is TGTGCCAGCAGCCAAGATCTGCTAGCGGGAGCCGGAGGAGGATTTAGTGAGCAGTTCTTC.